Below are 32 T cell receptor beta chains sequenced from a single sample in a study of graft-versus-host responses after intestinal transplantation. The repertoire was sequenced with immunoSEQ multiplex PCR; TCRdb's copy has only in-frame clones and lacks some. The table lists about 120,000 clones, roughly 92% of them singletons. For these receptors, no antigen is known. The specimen comprised unstimulated CD4+ T cells sorted from spleen or lymph node cells, sampled before transplant. The receptors here all came from a human donor who was the organ donor for an intestinal transplant.

The chain joins TRBV11-2 to TRBJ2-7; the match to TRBD2 covers 13 bases. J was trimmed by 2 bases and V by 3 bases; bases with no gene match: 1. The length of the CDR3 is 15 residues. Germline loops: CDR1 SGHAT, CDR2 FQNNGV. The CDR3 bases are TGTGCCAGCAGCTTTGGACTAGCGGGGGCCTACGAGCAGTACTTC. This gives the protein CASSFGLAGAYEQYF.

The V gene is TRBV6-6, the J gene TRBJ2-4; 13 positions match TRBD2. The CDR3 contains 16 residues. Germline CDR1 MNHNY, CDR2 SVGAGI (reference sequence). V was pared by 5 bases and J by 6 bases, with 7 bases of the junction left unmatched. As DNA, the CDR3 is TGTGCCAGCAGTCCCGGGACTAGCGGGATGGGAAACATTCAGTACTTC. Translation: CASSPGTSGMGNIQYF.

This chain joins TRBV5-1 and TRBJ2-7; 9 nucleotides match TRBD1. The CDR3 consists of 14 residues. Germline-derived CDR1 and CDR2 are SGHRS and YFSETQ. Trimming took 6 bases from V and 5 from J; bases not matched to a gene: 9. Here the CDR3 DNA reads TGCGCCAGCACCACCGGGACAGGGCCAGACGAGCAGTACTTC. It specifies CASTTGTGPDEQYF.

The chain uses TRBV19 and TRBJ2-3; no clear D. The ends were cut back, 5 bases at V and 5 bases at J, with 14 bases in the middle. CDR3 length equals 14 residues. CDR1 LNHDA and CDR2 SQIVND come from the germline V gene (reference sequence). The CDR3 region is CASSHREIGDTQYF. Written as DNA, the CDR3 is TGTGCCAGTAGTCACCGCGAGATCGGAGATACGCAGTATTTT.

The chain uses TRBV29-1 and TRBJ1-4, with 11 bases matching TRBD1. V gave up 6 bases and J gave up 5 bases; unmatched junction bases: 5. The germline gives CDR1 SQVTM, CDR2 ANQGSEA. This CDR3 is 14 amino acids long. In DNA form, the CDR3 reads TGCAGCGTAGCTGGGACAGGGGGGAATGAAAAACTGTTTTTT. This gives the protein CSVAGTGGNEKLFF.

This sequence joins TRBV19 and TRBJ2-1; D is unclear. This CDR3 comprises 14 residues. Looked up from germline, CDR1 is LNHDA and CDR2 is SQIVND (reference sequence). V lost 10 bases and J 4 bases, leaving 17 bases between the germline ends. The CDR3 region has the DNA TGTGCCACCATGTACGGTTACTTTTACAATGAGCAGTTCTTC. This encodes CATMYGYFYNEQFF.

This clone has a single count. V gene TRBV6-5 combines with J gene TRBJ1-1; D call uncertain. V dropped 0 bases and J dropped 4 bases, with 12 bases sitting between them. Germline V gives CDR1 MNHEY, CDR2 SVGAGI. This CDR3 contains 15 residues. The CDR3 region has the DNA TGTGCCAGCAGTTACTCTGGAGGACTGGGCACTGAAGCTTTCTTT. It specifies CASSYSGGLGTEAFF.

The genes are TRBV9 and TRBJ2-3; the match to TRBD2 covers 7 bases. The V gene's germline CDR1 is SGDLS and CDR2 YYNGEE. The V gene end was trimmed by 0 bases and the J gene end by 3 bases; junction bases not matched to a gene: 4. This CDR3 region has 15 residues. DNA of the CDR3: TGTGCCAGCAGCGTAGCTTGGCGGGGGACAGATACGCAGTATTTT. It encodes CASSVAWRGTDTQYF.

The chain recombines TRBV6-5 with TRBJ2-7, with a tentative D call TRBD1 (6 bases). V dropped 5 bases and J dropped 1 base, with 12 bases sitting between them. From germline, CDR1 is MNHEY and CDR2 SVGAGI. The CDR3 is 14 amino acids. CDR3 DNA sequence: TGTGCCAGCAGTCGGATCGGACAGTCCTACGAGCAGTACTTC. This codes for CASSRIGQSYEQYF.

This clone was seen a single time. The CDR3 nucleotides read TGTGCCAGCAGCCAAGAGAGGGTGGCCCACACCGGGGAGCTGTTTTTT. Protein: CASSQERVAHTGELFF. V and J are TRBV4-2 and TRBJ2-2; D is possibly TRBD2 (5 bases). Trimming pared 0 bases from V and 3 bases from J, leaving 11 bases between. CDR1 and CDR2 from the germline V gene are LGHNA and YNFKEQ. This CDR3 contains 16 residues.

V is TRBV7-2 and J is TRBJ2-2; 7 bases line up with TRBD1. Looked up from germline, CDR1 is SGHTA and CDR2 is FQGNSA. CDR3 length: 15 residues. Germline trimming cut 1 base from V and 7 bases from J; bases unmatched to any gene: 6. The CDR3 nucleotides are TGTGCCAGCAGCTTAGACAGGGGTACGAACGGGGAGCTGTTTTTT. Translation: CASSLDRGTNGELFF.

This clone was counted a few times. V is TRBV10-3 and J is TRBJ2-2; D possibly corresponds to TRBD2 (6 bases). V was trimmed by 4 bases and J by 4 bases, leaving 13 bases between them. The CDR3 extends over 15 amino acids. Germline loops: CDR1 ENHRY, CDR2 SYGVKD. The CDR3 bases are TGTGCCATCAGTGGTCAGGACGGGAGCACCGGGGAGCTGTTTTTT. Its translation is CAISGQDGSTGELFF.

The chain joins TRBV4-1 to TRBJ2-2; D may be TRBD2 (6 bases). This CDR3 spans 18 amino acids. Germline lookup yields CDR1 MGHRA and CDR2 YSYEKL. The V gene lost 1 base and the J gene lost 3 bases, with 18 bases spanning the gap. CDR3 in DNA: TGCGCCAGCAGCCAAGCCCCTACTAGGAGGGGTCACACCGGGGAGCTGTTTTTT. Its protein is CASSQAPTRRGHTGELFF.

J is TRBJ2-3 and V is TRBV11-2; TRBD2 matches 10 bases. The ends lost 4 bases at V and 3 bases at J; junction bases unmatched: 7. Germline V gene sequence: CDR1 SGHAT, CDR2 FQNNGV. This CDR3 comprises 16 residues. CDR3 amino acids: CASSSRLAGLTDTQYF. For the CDR3, the DNA is TGTGCCAGCAGCTCCCGACTAGCGGGCCTAACAGATACGCAGTATTTT.

The CDR3 nucleotides read TGTGCCTGGAGTGGAAAGGCAGGGGGACCTAACTATGGCTACACCTTC. This sequence encodes CAWSGKAGGPNYGYTF. The chain combines TRBV30 with TRBJ1-2, with 7 bases matching TRBD1. Germline V CDR1 and CDR2: GTSNPN, SVGIG (reference sequence). J gave up 0 bases and V 1 base, and 8 bases lay outside the gene matches. There are 16 residues in the CDR3.

The rearrangement uses TRBV19 and TRBJ1-6, with a tentative D call TRBD1 (5 bases). Germline-derived CDR1 and CDR2 are LNHDA and SQIVND (reference sequence). This CDR3 region has 17 residues. V was cut by 6 bases and J by 6 bases, with 21 bases left in between. DNA of the CDR3: TGTGCCAGTAGCTTACGACACCGGGACTCAAGTAATTCACCCCTCCACTTT. This translates into CASSLRHRDSSNSPLHF.

V and J are TRBV20-1 and TRBJ1-1, with D hard to call. Trimming cost V 4 bases and J 2 bases, with 5 bases left between them. Germline loops: CDR1 DFQATT, CDR2 SNEGSKA (reference sequence). This CDR3 comprises 11 residues. For the CDR3, the DNA is TGCAGTGCTAAGGCTAACACTGAAGCTTTCTTT. This sequence encodes CSAKANTEAFF.

The CDR3 DNA reads as TGTGCCAGCAGCTTAGATTGGCGGGAGGGCCGACACGAGCAGTACTTC. It translates to CASSLDWREGRHEQYF. The chain couples TRBV11-2 to TRBJ2-7; 9 bases are shared with TRBD2. Per germline, CDR1 SGHAT and CDR2 FQNNGV. J lost 5 bases, V lost 0 bases, and 8 bases had no gene match. This CDR3 is 16 amino acids long.

V usage is TRBV5-1 and J usage is TRBJ2-1; 7 bases line up with TRBD1. V shed 0 bases and J 6 bases; nucleotides not matched to a gene: 0. The CDR3 has 13 residues. The germline V gene has CDR1 SGHRS and CDR2 YFSETQ. CDR3 in DNA: TGCGCCAGCAGCTTGGACAGGGGCAATGAGCAGTTCTTC. This sequence encodes CASSLDRGNEQFF. The complete variable domain, with remaining parts taken from reference TRBV5-1 and TRBJ2-1, reads KAGVTQTPRYLIKTRGQQVTLSCSPISGHRSVSWYQQTPGQGLQFLFEYFSETQRNKGNFPGRFSGRQFSNSRSEMNVSTLELGDSALYLCASSLDRGNEQFFGPGTRLTVL.

This chain links TRBV5-4 with TRBJ2-7, with TRBD2 matching 11 bases. Trimming cost V 4 bases and J 2 bases; bases outside gene matches: 5. Looked up from germline, CDR1 is SGHNT and CDR2 is YYREEE (reference sequence). CDR3 length: 15 residues. DNA of the CDR3: TGTGCCAGCAGCCCGGGACTAGCGGTTCCCTACGAGCAGTACTTC. This encodes CASSPGLAVPYEQYF.

The CDR3, as DNA: TGTGCCAGCAGTGGAGCGGGTCCGAACTCTGGGGCCAACGTCCTGACTTTC. This sequence encodes CASSGAGPNSGANVLTF. The chain couples TRBV6-1 to TRBJ2-6; weak D call: TRBD2 (6 bases). The V gene's germline CDR1 is MNHNS and CDR2 SASEGT. The CDR3 totals 17 residues. With 4 bases removed from V and 0 bases from J, the gap between germline ends came to 13 bases.

The chain couples TRBV6-1 to TRBJ2-1, with 8 bases that match TRBD2. CDR3 size: 15 residues. Germline CDR1 is MNHNS and CDR2 is SASEGT. Trimming took 2 bases from V and 6 from J; bases not matched to a gene: 6. CDR3 protein: CASSELGGRSNEQFF. CDR3 nucleotides: TGTGCCAGCAGTGAACTCGGCGGGAGGTCCAATGAGCAGTTCTTC.

The chain recombines TRBV5-1 with TRBJ2-2; 10 nucleotides align to TRBD1. CDR1 is SGHRS and CDR2 is YFSETQ in the germline V gene. The CDR3 sequence is 16 residues long. V lost 0 bases, J lost 3 bases, and 2 bases stayed unmatched. CDR3 amino acids: CASSLAGTGDTGELFF. The CDR3 nucleotides read TGCGCCAGCAGCTTGGCCGGGACAGGGGACACCGGGGAGCTGTTTTTT.

The V and J genes are TRBV29-1 and TRBJ1-2, with D unresolved. The CDR3 consists of 13 residues. V was trimmed by 4 bases and J by 3 bases, leaving 12 bases between them. Germline V gives CDR1 SQVTM, CDR2 ANQGSEA. The chain's CDR3 is CSVGPQAYYGYTF. The CDR3 DNA is TGCAGCGTTGGCCCCCAGGCCTACTATGGCTACACCTTC.

The chain carries TRBV27 and TRBJ2-1; no reliable D call. This CDR3 region has 14 residues. Germline V gene data show CDR1 as MNHEY and CDR2 as SMNVEV (reference sequence). The ends were cut back, 8 bases at V and 0 bases at J, with 11 bases in the middle. CDR3 sequence: CASGTGSSYNEQFF. CDR3 DNA sequence: TGTGCCAGCGGAACTGGAAGCTCCTACAATGAGCAGTTCTTC.

This clone was observed a single time. The rearrangement uses TRBV21-1 and TRBJ2-5; the D call of TRBD2 is as the table states it, not checked on the DNA. TRBV21-1 is a recognized pseudogene. This CDR3 has 14 residues. CDR3 sequence reads: CASSKRPHQETQYF. The CDR3 DNA reads as TGTGCCAGCAGCAAACGTCCCCACCAAGAGACCCAGTACTTC.

J is TRBJ2-7 and V is TRBV6-5, with 9 positions matching TRBD2. This CDR3 region has 15 residues. The germline V gene has CDR1 MNHEY and CDR2 SVGAGI. V lost 2 bases and J lost 2; bases outside the gene matches: 4. CDR3 nucleotide sequence: TGTGCCAGCAGTTACCTAGCGGGACCGACCTACGAGCAGTACTTC. Translation: CASSYLAGPTYEQYF.

The CDR3 DNA follows: TGTGCCAGCAGTCCTGTACAGATTCTAAACTACGAGCAGTACTTC. Encoded protein: CASSPVQILNYEQYF. The rearrangement uses TRBV28 and TRBJ2-7; no clear D gene. The CDR3 runs to 15 residues. Trimming left V 5 bases short and J 3 bases short, with 17 bases between. Per germline, CDR1 MDHEN and CDR2 SYDVKM.

The CDR3 coding sequence is TGTGCCAGCAGTTCCCCGGGGGTAAGCTCCTACAATGAGCAGTTCTTC. Residues: CASSSPGVSSYNEQFF. The chain is built from TRBV27 and TRBJ2-1, with D perhaps TRBD2 (6 bases). CDR3 length equals 16 residues. Trimming stripped 4 bases from V and 0 bases from J, with 13 bases between. Germline V lookup: CDR1 MNHEY, CDR2 SMNVEV (reference sequence).

The chain couples TRBV19 to TRBJ2-7; D possibly corresponds to TRBD1 (5 bases). CDR1 LNHDA and CDR2 SQIVND come from the germline V gene (reference sequence). The CDR3 length is 15 residues. Trimming shortened V by 2 bases and J by 2 bases, and 13 bases separated the two germline ends. This chain's CDR3 is CASSINYRIPYEQYF. As DNA, the CDR3 is TGTGCCAGTAGTATAAATTACAGGATCCCCTACGAGCAGTACTTC.

The J gene is TRBJ1-1, the V gene TRBV6-6; D possibly corresponds to TRBD1 (5 bases). CDR1 is MNHNY and CDR2 is SVGAGI in the germline V gene (reference sequence). The CDR3 runs to 14 residues. V gave up 5 bases and J gave up 0 bases, with 10 bases separating them. The CDR3 here is CASSRQSMNTEAFF. CDR3 in DNA: TGTGCCAGCAGTCGACAGAGCATGAACACTGAAGCTTTCTTT.

The rearrangement links TRBV7-9 to TRBJ2-3; TRBD2 aligns across 13 bases. V shed 5 bases and J 6 bases; nucleotides not matched to a gene: 8. Germline assignment: CDR1 SEHNR and CDR2 FQNEAQ (reference sequence). The CDR3 covers 16 residues. The CDR3 coding sequence is TGTGCCAGCAGCCCGGGACTAGCGGGATCCCACGATACGCAGTATTTT. This translates into CASSPGLAGSHDTQYF. Drawing the rest from reference TRBV7-9 and TRBJ2-3, the complete variable domain is DTGVSQNPRHKITKRGQNVTFRCDPISEHNRLYWYRQTLGQGPEFLTYFQNEAQLEKSRLLSDRFSAERPKGSFSTLEIQRTEQGDSAMYLCASSPGLAGSHDTQYFGPGTRLTVL.